The next 17 T cell receptor beta chains were all read from a single sample in a study of control samples from healthy donors and cancer patients. Repertoires were generated with immunoSEQ multiplex PCR, while TCRdb's copy carries only in-frame clones and drops some. The sample lists about 160,000 clones; roughly 89% were seen once. Material: blood. The receptor set was obtained from a man aged 25 to 45 in good health.

The CDR3 DNA is TGTGCCAGCAGTGATTACTACGAGCAGTACTTC. Translating gives CASSDYYEQYF. J is TRBJ2-7 and V is TRBV6-1, with no clear D. Trimming left V 3 bases short and J 3 bases short, with 3 bases between. This CDR3 is built from 11 residues. The germline CDR1 and CDR2 sequences are MNHNS and SASEGT.

The V gene is TRBV2, the J gene TRBJ1-2; D call uncertain. CDR3 size: 13 residues. The ends were cut back, 5 bases at V and 2 bases at J, with 9 bases in the middle. Germline V lookup: CDR1 SNHLY, CDR2 FYNNEI. Here the CDR3 DNA reads TGTGCCAGCAGTAGAGGCCCCAACTATGGCTACACCTTC. Translated: CASSRGPNYGYTF. Using reference TRBV2 and TRBJ1-2 for the parts outside the CDR3, the full variable domain is EPEVTQTPSHQVTQMGQEVILRCVPISNHLYFYWYRQILGQKVEFLVSFYNNEISEKSEIFDDQFSVERPDGSNFTLKIRSTKLEDSAMYFCASSRGPNYGYTFGSGTRLTVV.

This clone was seen once. This chain uses TRBV3-1 (or the pseudogene TRBV3-2) with TRBJ1-1; possible D gene TRBD1, 6 bases. The CDR3 contains 13 residues. The germline V gene encodes CDR1 LGHDT and CDR2 YNNKEL (reference sequence). The ends were cut back, 4 bases at V and 4 bases at J, with 10 bases in the middle. The CDR3 nucleotides read TGTGCCAGCAGCCCAGGGGCCAGCACTGAAGCTTTCTTT. Encoded protein: CASSPGASTEAFF.

The J gene is TRBJ1-2, the V gene TRBV7-2; TRBD1 matches 8 bases. The CDR3 consists of 15 residues. The V and J ends lost 5 bases and 8 bases, in that order; junction bases with no gene match: 13. Germline CDR1 and CDR2: SGHTA and FQGNSA. CDR3 nucleotide sequence: TGTGCCAGCAGCCAACTCCAGACAGGGGCGGGGGGCTACACCTTC. Protein: CASSQLQTGAGGYTF.

The CDR3 protein is CASSPSIGGRQQPQHF. The CDR3 region has the DNA TGTGCCAGCTCACCATCGATCGGGGGTAGGCAACAGCCCCAGCATTTT. The genes are TRBV18 and TRBJ1-5, with D possibly matching TRBD1 (5 bases). This CDR3 is 16 amino acids long. Germline V lookup: CDR1 KGHSH, CDR2 LQKENI. Trimming left V 2 bases short and J 7 bases short, with 18 bases between.

The V gene is TRBV5-1, the J gene TRBJ1-1; 7 bases agree with TRBD1. The J segment lost 0 bases and the V segment lost 3 bases, leaving 2 bases of the junction unmatched. Germline assignment: CDR1 SGHRS and CDR2 YFSETQ. The CDR3 loop spans 14 amino acids. The CDR3 DNA reads TGCGCCAGCAGCTACAGGGGAATGAACACTGAAGCTTTCTTT. It specifies CASSYRGMNTEAFF.

This chain connects TRBV6-1 to TRBJ1-1; D ambiguous. V was shortened by 2 bases and J by 13 bases, with 20 bases between the two germline ends. CDR3 size: 14 residues. From germline, CDR1 is MNHNS and CDR2 SASEGT. The CDR3 loop reads CASSEKSGYTGSFF. Written as DNA, the CDR3 is TGTGCCAGCAGTGAAAAAAGCGGATACACTGGAAGTTTCTTT.

The chain couples TRBV7-7 to TRBJ1-2, with no clear D. Germline V gene sequence: CDR1 SSHAT, CDR2 FNYEAQ (reference sequence). The length of the CDR3 is 17 residues. With 3 bases removed from V and 0 bases from J, the gap between germline ends came to 17 bases. The DNA of the CDR3 is TGTGCCAGCAGCTTCCCCTCCCATGGAGCAGCTAACTATGGCTACACCTTC. Amino acid sequence: CASSFPSHGAANYGYTF.

In this sample, this clone turned up a few times. The chain carries TRBV14 and TRBJ2-1, with 10 nucleotides matching TRBD1. The V and J ends lost 9 bases and 3 bases, in that order; junction bases with no gene match: 8. Germline-derived CDR1 and CDR2 are SGHDN and FVKESK. The CDR3 loop spans 15 amino acids. Here the CDR3 reads CASNWWDRGYNEQFF. The CDR3 coding sequence is TGTGCCAGTAACTGGTGGGACAGGGGCTACAATGAGCAGTTCTTC.

V gene TRBV5-1 combines with J gene TRBJ1-2, with D perhaps TRBD1 (5 bases). The germline V gene has CDR1 SGHRS and CDR2 YFSETQ. The V end was cut by 0 bases, the J end by 7 bases, with 13 bases between. CDR3 size: 14 residues. CDR3 in DNA: TGCGCCAGCAGCTTGGAACCAGGGTTAGGTGGCTACACCTTC. The encoded protein is CASSLEPGLGGYTF.

The count of this clone is one. J is TRBJ2-2 and V is TRBV5-8; unclear D gene. CDR1 is SGHTS and CDR2 is YDEGEE in the germline V gene. The germline V and J ends were trimmed by 0 bases and 0 bases, with 9 bases remaining between them. The CDR3 totals 16 residues. CDR3 in amino acids: CASSLGTLSNTGELFF. DNA of the CDR3: TGTGCCAGCAGCTTGGGTACGCTATCGAACACCGGGGAGCTGTTTTTT.

This rearrangement joins TRBV19 to TRBJ1-2; TRBD1 matches at 9 bases. Per the germline V gene, CDR1 is LNHDA and CDR2 is SQIVND (reference sequence). The J segment lost 8 bases and the V segment lost 7 bases, leaving 8 bases of the junction unmatched. The CDR3 is 13 residues long. This CDR3 reads CASTQQGAYGYTF. CDR3 bases: TGTGCCAGTACCCAACAGGGGGCTTACGGCTACACCTTC.

A note on this clone: The junction departs from the called germline gene at one end, perhaps through a read error. This sequence joins TRBV6-1 and TRBJ2-7; 7 bases are a match to TRBD1. The germline CDR1 and CDR2 sequences are MNHNS and SASEGT. The CDR3 sequence is 15 residues long. The DNA for the CDR3 is TGTGCCAGCAGGGAAGGGACAGCTAACTCCTACGAGCAGTACTTC. It yields the protein CASREGTANSYEQYF.

The V call is TRBV7-8, the J call TRBJ2-7; a possible D gene is TRBD2 (7 bases). The CDR3 has 15 residues. Per germline, CDR1 SGHVS and CDR2 FQNEAQ. The V end was cut by 2 bases, the J end by 0 bases, with 11 bases between. CDR3 sequence (DNA): TGTGCCAGCAGCTTAAGGGGGGGAAGCTCCTACGAGCAGTACTTC. It codes for CASSLRGGSSYEQYF.

V usage is TRBV5-1 and J usage is TRBJ2-7, with 10 nucleotides matching TRBD1. Per the germline V gene, CDR1 is SGHRS and CDR2 is YFSETQ. V shed 4 bases and J 7 bases; nucleotides not matched to a gene: 5. CDR3 length: 13 residues. This chain's CDR3 is CASSLGTGDEQYF. The CDR3 coding sequence is TGCGCCAGCAGCCTAGGGACAGGGGATGAGCAGTACTTC. Full variable domain (missing parts from reference TRBV5-1 and TRBJ2-7): KAGVTQTPRYLIKTRGQQVTLSCSPISGHRSVSWYQQTPGQGLQFLFEYFSETQRNKGNFPGRFSGRQFSNSRSEMNVSTLELGDSALYLCASSLGTGDEQYFGPGTRLTVT.

The CDR3 loop reads CASSQDGNQPQHF. The CDR3 nucleotides are TGTGCCAGCAGCCAAGACGGAAATCAGCCCCAGCATTTT. The chain has TRBV14 and TRBJ1-5, with D unclear. The CDR3 contains 13 residues. Germline CDR1 reads SGHDN; CDR2 reads FVKESK. The V and J ends lost 0 bases and 4 bases respectively, with 4 bases between them.

V gene TRBV4-1 combines with J gene TRBJ1-5, with D possibly matching TRBD1 (6 bases). Per germline, CDR1 MGHRA and CDR2 YSYEKL. Trimming removed 0 bases at V and 4 bases at J, with 10 bases between. This CDR3 is 15 amino acids long. This chain's CDR3 is CASSQDGGRNQPQHF. The CDR3 bases are TGCGCCAGCAGCCAAGATGGGGGGCGTAATCAGCCCCAGCATTTT.